This T cell receptor beta chain was found in a study of molecular identifiers for immune sequencing clone quantification. Study results and limitations: Clones that had above 20 RNA copies took up over 98% of effector molecules but under 1% in naive cells.

Methods described previously were used for bulk TCR libraries, and listed TCR primers were applied. One entry per CDR3 protein results from TCRdb running MiXCR on the PCR reads. This sample has about 630,000 distinct CDR3 sequences, with less than 30% found just once. This clonotype was seen only a few times. The antigen is unknown. Libraries of naive CD8 T cells were made from roughly 18,000 to 920,000 sorted cells. They used 10%, 30% or 50% RNA. The authors sorted naive CD8 T cells as CD8+CD4-CCR7+CD45RA+. The germline V gene has CDR1 MGHRA and CDR2 YSYEKL. Trimming took off 0 bases at V and 0 bases at J, with 15 bases between the two ends. The CDR3 is 17 amino acids.

Specimen: naive CD8+ T cells from blood, with Jurkat cell RNA spiked in. Sample subset: FACS-sorted CD8+CD4-CCR7+CD45RA+ naive T cells. The receptor was derived from a human donor in good health. Some libraries in this study had Jurkat cell RNA spiked in. This chain links TRBV4-1 with TRBJ2-7; possibly TRBD2 for D (5 bases). The chain's CDR3 is CASSQELSGYPSYEQYF. The CDR3 bases are TGCGCCAGCAGCCAAGAGTTATCGGGGTACCCCTCCTACGAGCAGTACTTC.